The 3 T cell receptor beta chains presented below share a single source sample, sequenced in a study of blood T cell repertoires in COVID-19 (dated by TCRdb to about 2020). The library was prepared using the immunoSEQ multiplex PCR assay. TCRdb stores this immuneACCESS table with in-frame sequences only. Part of the clones is absent; in the studies checked, under half of the shortfall reflects unresolved V genes, and no reason is known for the rest. The table for this sample lists hundreds of thousands of clones; 75% to 90% of them were counted only once. The ten most abundant clones make up over 8% of the sample. Sample: PBMCs or T cells enriched from blood (not recorded which). The receptors were gathered from a woman in her thirties or forties who had recovered from COVID-19.

V gene TRBV27 combines with J gene TRBJ2-5, with 7 positions matching TRBD1. The CDR3 is 14 residues long. The ends lost 5 bases at V and 7 bases at J; junction bases unmatched: 10. Per the germline V gene, CDR1 is MNHEY and CDR2 is SMNVEV (reference sequence). CDR3 coding DNA: TGTGCCAGCAGTCCGGAACAGGGACAGTGGACCCAGTACTTC. The encoded protein is CASSPEQGQWTQYF.

V is TRBV3-1 (or the pseudogene TRBV3-2) and J is TRBJ1-2; the match to TRBD1 covers 10 bases. CDR1 and CDR2 from the germline V gene are LGHDT and YNNKEL (reference sequence). V lost 4 bases and J lost 4; bases outside the gene matches: 9. There are 16 residues in the CDR3. CDR3 in amino acids: CASSPGQGRQLYGYTF. The DNA for the CDR3 is TGTGCCAGCAGCCCGGGACAGGGGCGGCAACTCTATGGCTACACCTTC.

This clone was seen only once. The chain is built from TRBV18 and TRBJ1-2; TRBD1 matches at 7 bases. Germline CDR1 and CDR2: KGHSH and LQKENI. J gave up 0 bases and V 4 bases, and 8 bases lay outside the gene matches. CDR3 length: 16 amino acids. The CDR3 region is CASSQIQGRTNYGYTF. The CDR3 DNA is TGTGCCAGCTCACAAATACAGGGGCGAACTAACTATGGCTACACCTTC. Together with reference TRBV18 and TRBJ1-2, the CDR3 gives the full variable domain: NAGVMQNPRHLVRRRGQEARLRCSPMKGHSHVYWYRQLPEEGLKFMVYLQKENIIDESGMPKERFSAEFPKEGPSILRIQQVVRGDSAAYFCASSQIQGRTNYGYTFGSGTRLTVV.